The 6 T cell receptor beta chains reported below all come from one sample, sequenced in a study of siplizumab effects on memory and regulatory T cells. Repertoires were generated with immunoSEQ multiplex PCR, while TCRdb's copy carries only in-frame clones and drops some. The sample consists of some 100,000 clones, approximately 90% of them appearing once. Sequences were obtained from Tregs sorted from blood. The receptor source for this set is a human donor in good health.

The J gene is TRBJ2-7, the V gene TRBV11-2; perhaps TRBD2 as D (6 bases). Trimming pared 7 bases from V and 3 bases from J, leaving 25 bases between. Per the germline V gene, CDR1 is SGHAT and CDR2 is FQNNGV. This CDR3 has 17 amino acids. The CDR3 region is CASNWLGGQGVNYEQYF. For the CDR3, the DNA is TGTGCCAGCAACTGGCTTGGAGGGCAGGGAGTAAACTACGAGCAGTACTTC.

This clone was found a few times. This chain joins TRBV7-9 and TRBJ1-1; TRBD1 aligns across 7 bases. Trimming cost V 6 bases and J 0 bases; bases outside gene matches: 1. The length of the CDR3 is 13 residues. CDR1 SEHNR and CDR2 FQNEAQ come from the germline V gene (reference sequence). The CDR3 loop is CASSQGVNTEAFF. The CDR3 DNA is TGTGCCAGCAGTCAGGGGGTGAACACTGAAGCTTTCTTT.

V gene TRBV19 combines with J gene TRBJ2-1; D is ambiguous. V lost 1 base to trimming and J lost 5 bases, with 12 bases between them. The CDR3 totals 15 residues. Germline V CDR1 and CDR2: LNHDA, SQIVND (reference sequence). The CDR3 nucleotides read TGTGCCAGTAGTATAGCTCGCGACAACAACAATGAGCAGTTCTTC. Protein sequence: CASSIARDNNNEQFF.

The chain is built from TRBV7-9 and TRBJ2-7; 8 nucleotides align to TRBD2. CDR3 length equals 15 residues. CDR1 and CDR2 from the germline V gene are SEHNR and FQNEAQ (reference sequence). V shed 0 bases and J 2 bases; nucleotides not matched to a gene: 3. In nucleotides, the CDR3 is TGTGCCAGCAGCTTAGCGGTGCGGGAGGCCTACGAGCAGTACTTC. It is translated as CASSLAVREAYEQYF.

The V and J genes are TRBV2 and TRBJ2-7; TRBD1 aligns across 8 bases. J was trimmed by 6 bases and V by 6 bases; bases with no gene match: 10. The germline V gene encodes CDR1 SNHLY and CDR2 FYNNEI. The CDR3 is 14 residues long. The CDR3, as DNA: TGTGCCAGCAGGATCCGACAGGGGATCGGCGAGCAGTACTTC. It encodes CASRIRQGIGEQYF.

This clone was found a few times. The rearrangement joins TRBV7-3 to TRBJ1-1; maybe TRBD1 (6 bases). CDR1 SGHTA and CDR2 FQGTGA come from the germline V gene. CDR3 length: 15 amino acids. With 2 bases removed from V and 1 base from J, the gap between germline ends came to 11 bases. In DNA form, the CDR3 reads TGTGCCAGCAGCTTAGGGGCGACAGGGAACACTGAAGCTTTCTTT. Encoded protein: CASSLGATGNTEAFF.